Listed below are T cell receptor beta chains from one sample, sequenced in a study of HIV-infected patients and healthy controls. Via MiXCR, TCRdb re-called the 5' RACE reads, giving one row per CDR3 protein. The sample has under 20,000 distinct CDR3 sequences; approximately 16% are singletons. The sample was CD8+ T cells from blood. The receptors were gathered from a human donor in good health. Both conserved end residues are part of each CDR3. Fields, in order: D gene, V gene, J gene, clone size, CDR3 DNA, CDR3 protein. A D gene is named only where the DNA matches it firmly. The listing skips clone size in some rows; elsewhere it reads once, few, many or a size class.

TRBD2	TRBV29-1	TRBJ2-1	few	TGCAGCGTTGAGGTTCTAGCGGGAGGGAGCTCCTACAATGAGCAGTTCTTC	CSVEVLAGGSSYNEQFF
TRBD2	TRBV29-1	TRBJ2-7	many	TGCAGCGTTGAGAGAGGGGAGGGCTACGAGCAGTACTTC	CSVERGEGYEQYF
.	TRBV14	TRBJ2-2	few	TGTGCCAGCAGCCAAGATCCGGGCTTTAGTGGACAAGACCTATCGAACACCGGGGAGCTGTTTTTT	CASSQDPGFSGQDLSNTGELFF
.	TRBV25-1	TRBJ2-5	few	TGTGCCAGCAGTGCCCGGGACTGGTCCCAAGAGACCCAGTACTTC	CASSARDWSQETQYF
TRBD2	TRBV19	TRBJ2-5	.	TGTGCCAGTACGTCAACGGGACTAACCCAAGAGACCCAGTACTTC	CASTSTGLTQETQYF
.	TRBV24-1	TRBJ1-2	.	TGTGCCACCAGTGGTTGGGCAGAGGATGGAGAAGCGTACACCTTC	CATSGWAEDGEAYTF
.	TRBV20-1	TRBJ2-1	many	TGCAGTGCACGACTCTACAATGAGCAGTTCTTC	CSARLYNEQFF
.	TRBV18	TRBJ2-1	.	TGTGCCAGCTCCCTCGAAAGTCTAAATCCCAATGAGCAGTTCTTC	CASSLESLNPNEQFF
TRBD2	TRBV7-3	TRBJ2-1	.	TGTGCCAGCAGCTTAACAGCGGGACTTTCCTACAATGAGCAGTTCTTC	CASSLTAGLSYNEQFF
.	TRBV27	TRBJ1-4	.	TGTGCCAGCAGTACCCGGGGGGCTAATGAAAAACTGTTTTTT	CASSTRGANEKLFF
TRBD2	TRBV7-2	TRBJ2-5	many	TGTGCCAGCAGCTTCGCGGGAGGGGAAGAGACCCAGTACTTC	CASSFAGGEETQYF
.	TRBV6-6	TRBJ2-3	many	TGTGCCAGCAGTTACGAAGAGTGGGGGGCAGGAGCGCAACGTCTGAGCAGCACAGATACGCAGTATTTT	CASSYEEWGAGAQRLSSTDTQYF
.	TRBV7-9	TRBJ2-2	.	TGTGCCAGCAGCTGGGCCGGGACACGGAACACCGGGAAGCTGTTTTTT	CASSWAGTRNTGKLFF
.	TRBV4-3	TRBJ2-7	.	TGCGCCAGCAGCCAAGCGCCCTCCTACGAGCAGTACTTC	CASSQAPSYEQYF
.	TRBV30	TRBJ2-2	few	TGTGCCTGGAGTGTAGGGACCTCCGGGGAGCTGTTTTTT	CAWSVGTSGELFF
TRBD1	TRBV24-1	TRBJ2-2	.	TGTGCCACCAGTCGGACAGGGAGGAACACCGGGGAGCTGTTTTTT	CATSRTGRNTGELFF
.	TRBV20-1	TRBJ2-5	.	TGCAGTGCTAGGGAAGGGAGTCCCCAAGAGACCCAGTACTTC	CSAREGSPQETQYF
.	TRBV6-5	TRBJ2-1	many	TGTGCCAGCAGTCGTGGATTTAGGGACGGTTCCTCCTACAATGAGCAGTTCTTC	CASSRGFRDGSSYNEQFF
.	TRBV7-8	TRBJ1-6	.	TGTGCCAGCAGCCAATACGATAATTCACCCCTCCACTTT	CASSQYDNSPLHF
.	TRBV4-3	TRBJ2-4	.	TGCGCCAGCAGCCAAGATCACAGCGATGCCGAAAACATTCAGTACTTC	CASSQDHSDAENIQYF
.	TRBV7-9	TRBJ1-1	few	TGTGCCAGCAGCCCAGGGTCCGAAGCTTTCTTT	CASSPGSEAFF
TRBD1	TRBV7-9	TRBJ1-3	medium-sized	TGTGCCAGCAGCGCGCACAGGGGATCGTCCTCTGGAAACACCATATATTTT	CASSAHRGSSSGNTIYF
.	TRBV4-3	TRBJ2-2	few	TGCGCCAGCAGCCAGAATGCTGACGCAGGCGGGGAGCTGTTTTTT	CASSQNADAGGELFF
.	TRBV28	TRBJ2-5	many	TGTGCCAGCAGTATAACTATAGCACGTGCGGAGACCCAGTACTTC	CASSITIARAETQYF
.	TRBV20-1	TRBJ1-5	many	TGCAGTGCCCCCCTTGCGGGGCCAAATCAGCCCCAGCATTTT	CSAPLAGPNQPQHF
.	TRBV19	TRBJ1-1	.	TGTGCCAGTAGTACTCTACTGCGGCGCAAGAACACTGAAGCTTTCTTT	CASSTLLRRKNTEAFF
.	TRBV12-3/TRBV12-4	TRBJ1-2	few	TGTGCCAGCGGAAAGACGACAGGAGGCTATGGCTACACCTTC	CASGKTTGGYGYTF
.	TRBV12-3/TRBV12-4	TRBJ2-1	few	TGTGCCAGCAGTTTAGGGGAAGGGTACAATGAGCAGTTCTTC	CASSLGEGYNEQFF
.	TRBV6-2/TRBV6-3	TRBJ1-5	many	TGTGCCAGCAGACGGGGTTATAGCAATCAGCCCCAGCATTTT	CASRRGYSNQPQHF
TRBD2	TRBV4-3	TRBJ2-3	many	TGCGCCAGCAGCCAAGAAGGGCTAGCGGACTTCACAGATACGCAGTATTTT	CASSQEGLADFTDTQYF
TRBD1	TRBV20-1	TRBJ2-7	many	TGCAGTGCTAGAGATTGGGACAGGTCCTACGAGCAGTACTTC	CSARDWDRSYEQYF
TRBD1	TRBV2	TRBJ1-2	many	TGTGCCAGCAAGACGACAGGGAACTATGGCTACACCTTC	CASKTTGNYGYTF
.	TRBV7-9	TRBJ1-1	.	TGTGCCAGCAAACAGGGGAACACTGAAGCTTTCTTT	CASKQGNTEAFF
TRBD2	TRBV29-1	TRBJ2-7	.	TGCAGCGTTGCCCTAGCGGGCAGGGAGCAGTACTTC	CSVALAGREQYF
.	TRBV12-3/TRBV12-4	TRBJ2-5	.	TGTGCCAGCTCAGGGTCCGTGGACGAGACCCAGTACTTC	CASSGSVDETQYF
.	TRBV7-9	TRBJ1-2	many	TGTGCCAGCCAACAGGATGGTGGCTACACCTTC	CASQQDGGYTF
.	TRBV5-6	TRBJ2-1	.	TGTGCCAGCAGCTTTTTGCTCTTCCTTCGTTTGGACAGATACAATGAGCAGTTCTTC	CASSFLLFLRLDRYNEQFF
TRBD1	TRBV27	TRBJ1-6	.	TGTGCCAGCCGATCTGGACAGGGGAATTCACCCCTCCACTTT	CASRSGQGNSPLHF
TRBD1	TRBV7-9	TRBJ1-4	large	TGTGCCGGCCAGGGGGTGTCGGAAGAAAAACTGTTTTTT	CAGQGVSEEKLFF
.	TRBV15	TRBJ2-4	many	TGTGCCACCAGCAGAGAGGGGAACCTAGCCAAAAACATTCAGTACTTC	CATSREGNLAKNIQYF
.	TRBV7-8	TRBJ2-7	.	TGTGCCAGCGGAACCCCGGGACGGGGGATTGAGCAGTACTTC	CASGTPGRGIEQYF
TRBD2	TRBV6-4	TRBJ2-3	many	TGTGCCAGCGCCCGACTAGCGGGAGAGTCAGATACGCAGTATTTT	CASARLAGESDTQYF